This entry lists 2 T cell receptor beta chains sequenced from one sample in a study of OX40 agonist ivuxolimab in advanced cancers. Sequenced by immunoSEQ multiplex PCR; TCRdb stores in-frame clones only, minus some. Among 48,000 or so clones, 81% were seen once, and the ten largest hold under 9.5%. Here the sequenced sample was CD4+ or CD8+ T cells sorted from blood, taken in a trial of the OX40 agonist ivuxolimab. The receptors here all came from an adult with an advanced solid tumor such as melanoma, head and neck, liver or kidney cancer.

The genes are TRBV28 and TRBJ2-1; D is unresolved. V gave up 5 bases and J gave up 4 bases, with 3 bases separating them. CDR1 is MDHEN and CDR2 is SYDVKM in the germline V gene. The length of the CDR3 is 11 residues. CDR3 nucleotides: TGTGCCAGCAGTCGGTACAATGAGCAGTTCTTC. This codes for CASSRYNEQFF.

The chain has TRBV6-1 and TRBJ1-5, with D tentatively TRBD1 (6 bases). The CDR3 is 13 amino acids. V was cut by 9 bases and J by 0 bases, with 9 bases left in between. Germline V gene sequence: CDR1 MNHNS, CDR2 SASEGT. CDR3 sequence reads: CASGQSSNQPQHF. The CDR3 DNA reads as TGTGCCAGTGGACAGTCTAGCAATCAGCCCCAGCATTTT.